The 20 T cell receptor beta chains in this list originate from one sample, sequenced in a study of regulatory T cells in long-lasting Graves disease. Described time point: persistent/refractory GD, antithyroid drugs over 5 years with positive TRAb. With RNA extracted from PBMCs as input, the TCR library was made. In building TCR beta libraries, iRepertoire HTBI primers were used together with Arm-PCR of CDR3 regions. TCRdb processed the multiplex PCR reads anew with MiXCR; each CDR3 protein has one entry. The sample records about 660,000 distinct CDR3 sequences, about 32% being singletons. The sample here was peripheral blood mononuclear cells (PBMCs), taken when the disease was refractory, from a patient treated with antithyroid drugs. These receptors all stem from a female donor with Graves disease.

The chain combines TRBV6-5 with TRBJ2-7, with 10 bases lining up with TRBD2. The CDR3 has 18 amino acids. Trimming at V came to 3 bases and at J to 4 bases, leaving 15 bases not matched to a gene. Germline loops: CDR1 MNHEY, CDR2 SVGAGI. The CDR3 protein is CASSYQASGSRNGYEQYF. CDR3 DNA sequence: TGTGCCAGCAGTTATCAGGCTAGCGGGAGTCGTAACGGGTACGAGCAGTACTTC.

This clonotype was seen repeatedly, ten times or more. The gene calls are TRBV6-2 or TRBV6-3 and TRBJ2-7; 8 bases line up with TRBD2. Germline CDR1 reads MNHEY; CDR2 reads SVGEGT. V lost 2 bases and J lost 5; bases outside the gene matches: 8. The CDR3 sequence is 15 residues long. The CDR3 reads CASSYRSGVGDEQYF. The CDR3 region has the DNA TGTGCCAGCAGTTACCGTAGCGGGGTGGGCGACGAGCAGTACTTC.

The rearrangement joins TRBV7-3 to TRBJ2-7; D unresolved. The V end was cut by 0 bases, the J end by 2 bases, with 14 bases between. This CDR3 is 16 amino acids long. Germline V CDR1 and CDR2: SGHTA, FQGTGA. The CDR3 DNA reads as TGTGCCAGCAGCTTAACGGTCACTAAAAATCCCTACGAGCAGTACTTC. Protein product: CASSLTVTKNPYEQYF.

The sample holds many counts of this clonotype. The chain carries TRBV7-9 and TRBJ1-1; D remains unclear. The CDR3 contains 14 residues. V lost 5 bases and J lost 1, with 11 bases in between. Germline V lookup: CDR1 SEHNR, CDR2 FQNEAQ (reference sequence). This CDR3 is CASSAGDSNTEAFF. Here the CDR3 DNA reads TGTGCCAGCAGCGCGGGAGATTCGAACACTGAAGCTTTCTTT.

In this sample, this clonotype turned up many times. The chain links TRBV12-3 or TRBV12-4 to TRBJ1-2; maybe TRBD1 (6 bases). Trimming took 6 bases from V and 4 from J, leaving 15 bases between them. The CDR3 is 14 residues long. The CDR3 DNA reads as TGTGCCAGCAGGCCACAGGGAGCTCTCTATGGCTACACCTTC. Translated: CASRPQGALYGYTF.

V is TRBV19 and J is TRBJ2-2; D unclear. CDR1 and CDR2 (germline): LNHDA, SQIVND (reference sequence). V was shortened by 3 bases and J by 1 base, with 12 bases between the two germline ends. The CDR3 contains 16 residues. CDR3 loop: CASSIRWPENTGELFF. In DNA form, the CDR3 reads TGTGCCAGTAGTATCAGGTGGCCTGAGAACACCGGGGAGCTGTTTTTT.

V usage is TRBV28 and J usage is TRBJ1-6; 7 bases are a match to TRBD1. J was trimmed by 7 bases and V by 2 bases; bases with no gene match: 5. The CDR3 extends over 15 amino acids. Germline V gene lookup returns CDR1 MDHEN and CDR2 SYDVKM. CDR3 sequence (DNA): TGTGCCAGCAGTTTACCGGGACAGCGAAATTCACCCCTCCACTTT. Encoded protein: CASSLPGQRNSPLHF. The entire variable domain, with the rest obtained from reference TRBV28 and TRBJ1-6, is as follows: DVKVTQSSRYLVKRTGEKVFLECVQDMDHENMFWYRQDPGLGLRLIYFSYDVKMKEKGDIPEGYSVSREKKERFSLILESASTNQTSMYLCASSLPGQRNSPLHFGNGTRLTVT.

Only a few counts were recorded for this clonotype. This chain joins TRBV6-5 and TRBJ2-5; 9 bases fit TRBD1. Germline assignment: CDR1 MNHEY and CDR2 SVGAGI. Unmatched junction bases numbered 10, after V lost 0 bases and J lost 5 bases. CDR3 length equals 17 residues. CDR3 amino acids: CASSYSPGTGRYETQYF. The CDR3 DNA is TGTGCCAGCAGTTACTCTCCCGGGACAGGGCGATACGAGACCCAGTACTTC.

V is TRBV29-1 and J is TRBJ1-2; 7 nucleotides align to TRBD1. V lost 3 bases, J lost 7 bases, and 5 bases stayed unmatched. CDR3 length: 12 amino acids. Per germline, CDR1 SQVTM and CDR2 ANQGSEA. CDR3 DNA: TGCAGCGTTGACGACAGGGAGTTTGGCTACACCTTC. Protein: CSVDDREFGYTF.

This clonotype was counted only a few times. The chain carries TRBV5-4 and TRBJ2-1; unclear D gene. The CDR3 consists of 12 residues. Trimming shortened V by 4 bases and J by 4 bases, and 6 bases separated the two germline ends. The germline CDR1 and CDR2 sequences are SGHNT and YYREEE (reference sequence). CDR3 sequence reads: CASSDQYNEQFF. The CDR3 nucleotides are TGTGCCAGCAGCGACCAGTACAATGAGCAGTTCTTC.

The chain employs TRBV6-1 and TRBJ2-4, with D perhaps matching TRBD2 (5 bases). The CDR3 has 14 amino acids. Trimming cost V 6 bases and J 5 bases, with 14 bases left between them. The germline CDR1 and CDR2 sequences are MNHNS and SASEGT. In nucleotides, the CDR3 is TGTGCCAGCAGCCACCGGACTGGTGAAAACATTCAGTACTTC. Encoded protein: CASSHRTGENIQYF.

This clonotype was observed a handful of times. The chain links TRBV2 to TRBJ1-5, with D possibly TRBD1 on 6 matching bases. The CDR3 runs 15 residues. Germline V gene sequence: CDR1 SNHLY, CDR2 FYNNEI. Deletions cut 7 bases from V and 3 bases from J, with 16 bases between. Written as DNA, the CDR3 is TGTGCCAGCACGATGGACAGCCTTAACAATCAGCCCCAGCATTTT. This translates into CASTMDSLNNQPQHF.

This chain uses TRBV15 with TRBJ1-2; unclear D gene. CDR1 and CDR2 from the germline V gene are LNHNV and YYDKDF (reference sequence). The V gene lost 1 base and the J gene lost 3 bases, with 12 bases spanning the gap. This CDR3 region has 15 residues. The CDR3 spells CATSRVRGVDYGYTF. The CDR3 DNA follows: TGTGCCACCAGCAGAGTTCGCGGGGTTGACTATGGCTACACCTTC.

V usage is TRBV6-1 and J usage is TRBJ1-1; no reliable D call. The length of the CDR3 is 13 residues. Trimming stripped 6 bases from V and 6 bases from J, with 14 bases between. The germline V gene encodes CDR1 MNHNS and CDR2 SASEGT. CDR3 sequence reads: CASSPQRLAEAFF. The CDR3 DNA reads as TGTGCCAGCAGCCCCCAGAGGTTGGCTGAAGCTTTCTTT.

As for this clonotype: This CDR3 fails to terminate in the conserved phenylalanine or tryptophan, so it likely reflects a read error. The rearrangement links TRBV29-1 to TRBJ1-2; no definite D call. The CDR3 has 12 amino acids. V was pared by 1 base and J by 4 bases, with 7 bases between. Germline V gene lookup returns CDR1 SQVTM and CDR2 ANQGSEA. This CDR3 is CSVEGMGYGYTL. The CDR3, as DNA: TGCAGCGTTGAAGGCATGGGCTATGGCTACACCCTC.

This clonotype came up many times. V and J are TRBV12-3 or TRBV12-4 and TRBJ2-7, with TRBD2 identical over 7 bases. Germline trimming cut 6 bases from V and 2 bases from J; bases unmatched to any gene: 4. The length of the CDR3 is 13 residues. CDR3 DNA sequence: TGTGCCAGCAGCGGGGGACTAACCTACGAGCAGTACTTC. This encodes CASSGGLTYEQYF.

Here the CDR3 reads CASGLPGAEDGYTF. Written as DNA, the CDR3 is TGTGCTAGTGGTTTGCCGGGAGCCGAGGACGGCTACACCTTC. The rearrangement uses TRBV12-5 and TRBJ1-2, with D unresolved. Per the germline V gene, CDR1 is LGHNT and CDR2 is FRNRAP. The V end was cut by 2 bases, the J end by 8 bases, with 15 bases between. The CDR3 runs 14 residues.

The V call is TRBV10-3, the J call TRBJ1-2; no definite D call. Germline values: CDR1 ENHRY, CDR2 SYGVKD. V gave up 0 bases and J gave up 2 bases, with 10 bases separating them. The length of the CDR3 is 15 residues. The DNA for the CDR3 is TGTGCCATCAGTGAGTCGGAGGAGCGAAACTATGGCTACACCTTC. As protein: CAISESEERNYGYTF.

The rearrangement joins TRBV6-1 to TRBJ2-7; TRBD1 matches 10 bases. The CDR3 spans 14 residues. Per germline, CDR1 MNHNS and CDR2 SASEGT. V dropped 5 bases and J dropped 5; count of bases not matched to a gene: 6. Here the CDR3 DNA reads TGTGCCAGCAGTCCGGGACAGGGGCTTGACGAGCAGTACTTC. It encodes CASSPGQGLDEQYF.

This chain links TRBV6-1 with TRBJ2-5; D might be TRBD1 or TRBD2, each matching 6 bases. The CDR3 is 15 residues long. The ends were cut back, 1 base at V and 7 bases at J, with 16 bases in the middle. Per germline, CDR1 MNHNS and CDR2 SASEGT. This CDR3 reads CASSEGGGGRGTQYF. Here the CDR3 DNA reads TGTGCCAGCAGTGAAGGCGGAGGGGGAAGAGGGACCCAGTACTTC.